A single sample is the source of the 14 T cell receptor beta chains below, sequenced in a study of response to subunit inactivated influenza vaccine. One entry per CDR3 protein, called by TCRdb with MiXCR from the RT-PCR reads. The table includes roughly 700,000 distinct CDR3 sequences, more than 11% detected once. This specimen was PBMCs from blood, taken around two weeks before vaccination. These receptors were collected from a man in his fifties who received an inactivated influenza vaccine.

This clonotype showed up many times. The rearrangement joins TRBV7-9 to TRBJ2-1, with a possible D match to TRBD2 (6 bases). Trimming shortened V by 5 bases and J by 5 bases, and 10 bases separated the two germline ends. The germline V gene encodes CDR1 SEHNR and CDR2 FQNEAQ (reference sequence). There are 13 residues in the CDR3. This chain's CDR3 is CASSRGLNNEQFF. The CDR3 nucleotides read TGTGCCAGCAGCCGAGGACTAAACAATGAGCAGTTCTTC.

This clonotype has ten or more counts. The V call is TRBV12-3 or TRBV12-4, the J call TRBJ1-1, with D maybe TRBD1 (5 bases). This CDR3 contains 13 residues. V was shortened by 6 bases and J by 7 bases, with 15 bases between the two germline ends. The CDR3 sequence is CASRPTSRGEAFF. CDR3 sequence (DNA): TGTGCCAGCAGACCTACAAGTAGGGGTGAAGCTTTCTTT.

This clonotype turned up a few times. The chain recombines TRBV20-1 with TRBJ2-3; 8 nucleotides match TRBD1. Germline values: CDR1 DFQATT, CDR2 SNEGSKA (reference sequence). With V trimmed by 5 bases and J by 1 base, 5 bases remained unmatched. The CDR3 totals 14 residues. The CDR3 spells CSALTGVRTDTQYF. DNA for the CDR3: TGCAGTGCTTTGACAGGGGTTCGCACAGATACGCAGTATTTT.

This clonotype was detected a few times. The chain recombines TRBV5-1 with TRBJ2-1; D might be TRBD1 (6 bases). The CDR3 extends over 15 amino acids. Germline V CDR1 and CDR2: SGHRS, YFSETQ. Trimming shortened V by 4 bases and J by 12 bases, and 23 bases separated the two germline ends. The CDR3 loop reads CASSANRDTPIGQFF. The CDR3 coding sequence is TGCGCCAGCAGCGCAAACCGGGACACCCCGATTGGGCAGTTCTTC.

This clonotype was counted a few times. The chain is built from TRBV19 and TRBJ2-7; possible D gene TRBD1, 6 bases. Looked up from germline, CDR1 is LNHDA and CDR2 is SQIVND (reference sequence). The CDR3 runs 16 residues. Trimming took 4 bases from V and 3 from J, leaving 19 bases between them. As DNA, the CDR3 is TGTGCCAGTAGTAGCGTCTACAGGGTATCAAGCTACGAGCAGTACTTC. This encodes CASSSVYRVSSYEQYF.

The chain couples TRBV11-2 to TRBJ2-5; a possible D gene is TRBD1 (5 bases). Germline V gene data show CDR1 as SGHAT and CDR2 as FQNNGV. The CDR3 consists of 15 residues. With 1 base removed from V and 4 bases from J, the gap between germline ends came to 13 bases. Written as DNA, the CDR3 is TGTGCCAGCAGCTTAGGTGGCAGGGTCGGAGAGACCCAGTACTTC. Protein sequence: CASSLGGRVGETQYF. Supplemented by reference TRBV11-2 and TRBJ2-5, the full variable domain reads EAGVAQSPRYKIIEKRQSVAFWCNPISGHATLYWYQQILGQGPKLLIQFQNNGVVDDSQLPKDRFSAERLKGVDSTLKIQPAKLEDSAVYLCASSLGGRVGETQYFGPGTRLLVL.

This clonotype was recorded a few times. CDR3 nucleotide sequence: TGTGCCAGCAGCTTAGTAGGGATAGCGGGAGCAGATACGCAGTATTTT. This gives the protein CASSLVGIAGADTQYF. V usage is TRBV11-1 and J usage is TRBJ2-3; 9 bases are a match to TRBD2. J was trimmed by 4 bases and V by 1 base; bases with no gene match: 6. The CDR3 has 16 amino acids. Germline CDR1 is SGHAT and CDR2 is FQDESV (reference sequence). Based on the CDR3 plus reference TRBV11-1 and TRBJ2-3, the full variable domain is EAEVAQSPRYKITEKSQAVAFWCDPISGHATLYWYRQILGQGPELLVQFQDESVVDDSQLPKDRFSAERLKGVDSTLKIQPAELGDSAMYLCASSLVGIAGADTQYFGPGTRLTVL.

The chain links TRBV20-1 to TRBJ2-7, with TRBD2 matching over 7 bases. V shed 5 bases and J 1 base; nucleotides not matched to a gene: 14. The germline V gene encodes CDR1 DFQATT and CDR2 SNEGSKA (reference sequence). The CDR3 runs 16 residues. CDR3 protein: CSAPLTGLADSYEQYF. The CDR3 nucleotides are TGCAGTGCTCCACTGACGGGGCTAGCGGATTCCTACGAGCAGTACTTC.

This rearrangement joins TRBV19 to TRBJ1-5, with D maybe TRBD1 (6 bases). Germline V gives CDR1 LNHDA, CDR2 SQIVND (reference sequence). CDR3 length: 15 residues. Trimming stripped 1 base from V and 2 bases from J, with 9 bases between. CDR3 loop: CASSIAPGGNQPQHF. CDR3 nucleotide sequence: TGTGCCAGTAGTATAGCCCCAGGGGGCAATCAGCCCCAGCATTTT.

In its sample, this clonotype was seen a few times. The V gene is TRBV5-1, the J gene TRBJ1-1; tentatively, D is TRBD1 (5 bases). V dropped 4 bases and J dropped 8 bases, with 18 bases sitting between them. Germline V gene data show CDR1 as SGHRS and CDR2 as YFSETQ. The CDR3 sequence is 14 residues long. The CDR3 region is CASSPTGGELEAFF. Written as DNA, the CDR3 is TGCGCCAGCAGCCCGACGGGGGGGGAATTAGAAGCTTTCTTT.

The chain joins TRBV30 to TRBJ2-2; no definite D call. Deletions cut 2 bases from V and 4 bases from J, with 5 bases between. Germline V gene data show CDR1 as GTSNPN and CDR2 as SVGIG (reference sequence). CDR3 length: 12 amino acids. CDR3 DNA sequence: TGTGCCTGGAGTCCGATCACCGGGGAGCTGTTTTTT. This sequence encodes CAWSPITGELFF.

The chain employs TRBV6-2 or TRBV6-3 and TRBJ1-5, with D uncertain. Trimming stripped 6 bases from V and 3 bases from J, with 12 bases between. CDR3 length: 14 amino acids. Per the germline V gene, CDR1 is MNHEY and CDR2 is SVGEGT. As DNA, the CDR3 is TGTGCCAGCAGACCGGACCTACTCAATCAGCCCCAGCATTTT. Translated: CASRPDLLNQPQHF.

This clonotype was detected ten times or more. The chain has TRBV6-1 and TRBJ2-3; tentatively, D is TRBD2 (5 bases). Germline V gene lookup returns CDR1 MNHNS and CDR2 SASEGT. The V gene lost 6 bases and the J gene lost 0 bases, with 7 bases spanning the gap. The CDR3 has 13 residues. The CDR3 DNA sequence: TGTGCCAGCAGAGCGGCAAGCACAGATACGCAGTATTTT. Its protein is CASRAASTDTQYF.

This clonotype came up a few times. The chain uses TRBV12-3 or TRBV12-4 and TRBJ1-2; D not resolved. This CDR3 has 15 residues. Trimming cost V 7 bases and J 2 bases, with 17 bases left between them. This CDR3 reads CASTQQAGGNYGYTF. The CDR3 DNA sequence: TGTGCCAGCACCCAGCAAGCAGGAGGAAACTATGGCTACACCTTC.